These 13 T cell receptor beta chains were sequenced from one sample in a study of blood T cell repertoires in COVID-19. Sequenced by immunoSEQ multiplex PCR; TCRdb stores in-frame clones only, minus some. This sample has approximately 320,000 clones, with roughly 86% found just once. Sequenced material: PBMCs or T cells enriched from blood (not recorded which). Receptors originate from a woman in her late teens or twenties who had recovered from COVID-19.

This clone was observed a few times. V is TRBV29-1 and J is TRBJ1-1; 8 bases line up with TRBD1. Germline CDR1 is SQVTM and CDR2 is ANQGSEA. V was pared by 6 bases and J by 0 bases, with 3 bases of the junction left unmatched. This CDR3 is built from 13 residues. DNA for the CDR3: TGCAGCGTGACAGGGGTCATGAACACTGAAGCTTTCTTT. Its protein product is CSVTGVMNTEAFF.

The chain uses TRBV5-1 and TRBJ1-2; 9 bases are shared with TRBD1. V shed 2 bases and J 2 bases; nucleotides not matched to a gene: 7. CDR1 is SGHRS and CDR2 is YFSETQ in the germline V gene. The CDR3 totals 16 residues. CDR3 amino acids: CASSLLRDRVNYGYTF. Written as DNA, the CDR3 is TGCGCCAGCAGCTTACTGCGGGACAGGGTGAACTATGGCTACACCTTC.

This sequence joins TRBV5-4 and TRBJ2-2, with D maybe TRBD2 (5 bases). Germline V gene lookup returns CDR1 SGHNT and CDR2 YYREEE (reference sequence). The CDR3 is made up of 15 amino acids. The V gene lost 0 bases and the J gene lost 8 bases, with 14 bases spanning the gap. The CDR3 DNA reads as TGTGCCAGCAGCTTGGCCGGGAACCTGGGAGGGGAGCTGTTTTTT. As protein: CASSLAGNLGGELFF.

V gene TRBV7-2 combines with J gene TRBJ2-5; 10 positions agree with TRBD2. Germline V gene data show CDR1 as SGHTA and CDR2 as FQGNSA. The J segment lost 4 bases and the V segment lost 2 bases, leaving 4 bases of the junction unmatched. The CDR3 totals 15 residues. The DNA of the CDR3 is TGTGCCAGCAGCTTACAGCGGGGGGGCCTAGAGACCCAGTACTTC. This gives the protein CASSLQRGGLETQYF.

The chain combines TRBV7-2 with TRBJ2-5; D may be TRBD1 (5 bases). Trimming removed 5 bases from V and 6 bases from J, with 22 bases in between. The germline CDR1 and CDR2 sequences are SGHTA and FQGNSA. The CDR3 is 16 amino acids. The CDR3 loop reads CASSPTHGRAVQTQYF. In nucleotides, the CDR3 is TGTGCCAGCAGCCCTACCCACGGCAGGGCAGTTCAGACCCAGTACTTC.

The chain employs TRBV10-3 and TRBJ1-4; D not resolved. This CDR3 region has 12 residues. The V end was cut by 8 bases, the J end by 7 bases, with 11 bases between. The germline gives CDR1 ENHRY, CDR2 SYGVKD. The CDR3 nucleotides are TGTGCCATCGGGAGTGTTGGTGAAAAACTGTTTTTT. It specifies CAIGSVGEKLFF.

The V and J genes are TRBV7-2 and TRBJ2-3, with TRBD1 identical over 11 bases. The CDR3 is 19 residues long. The trim removed 0 bases at V and 5 bases at J, leaving 13 bases unmatched. CDR1 and CDR2 (germline): SGHTA, FQGNSA. DNA for the CDR3: TGTGCCAGCAGCTTAGCCCCATCCTGGACAGGGGGCGAGGGAGATACGCAGTATTTT. Residues: CASSLAPSWTGGEGDTQYF.

The J gene is TRBJ2-3, the V gene TRBV7-9, with TRBD2 as a possible D gene (6 bases). The CDR3 totals 14 residues. Trimming pared 0 bases from V and 5 bases from J, leaving 9 bases between. CDR1 SEHNR and CDR2 FQNEAQ come from the germline V gene (reference sequence). The CDR3 nucleotides read TGTGCCAGCAGCTTAGCGCTGGGGGGAGATACGCAGTATTTT. Encoded protein: CASSLALGGDTQYF.

This chain links TRBV28 with TRBJ2-3; 8 bases are shared with TRBD2. Per germline, CDR1 MDHEN and CDR2 SYDVKM. V trimming: 5 bases; J trimming: 7 bases; junction bases outside the gene matches: 20. The CDR3 is made up of 18 amino acids. Here the CDR3 reads CASSPHPGGRLAWYTQYF. The CDR3 coding sequence is TGTGCCAGCAGTCCGCATCCGGGAGGGCGACTTGCCTGGTATACGCAGTATTTT.

As DNA, the CDR3 is TGTGCCAGCAGCTCCAGGGTAATCACCTACGAGCAGTACTTC. Protein: CASSSRVITYEQYF. The chain has TRBV13 and TRBJ2-7, with D tentatively TRBD1 (5 bases). Germline V gene lookup returns CDR1 PRHDT and CDR2 FYEKMQ (reference sequence). V shed 4 bases and J shed 2 bases, with 12 bases lying between them. The CDR3 spans 14 residues.

J is TRBJ1-1 and V is TRBV24-1; TRBD1 matches 7 bases. This CDR3 has 15 residues. Trimming cost V 2 bases and J 3 bases; bases outside gene matches: 5. CDR1 is KGHDR, CDR2 SFDVKD, per germline. The CDR3 coding sequence is TGTGCCACCAGTGATTCACGACAGGGAGACACTGAAGCTTTCTTT. The encoded protein is CATSDSRQGDTEAFF.

The chain carries TRBV6-5 and TRBJ1-2; tentative D call: TRBD1 (5 bases). From germline, CDR1 is MNHEY and CDR2 SVGAGI. V shed 5 bases and J shed 4 bases, with 11 bases lying between them. The CDR3 spans 13 residues. The CDR3 is CASSPGHPYGYTF. Here the CDR3 DNA reads TGTGCCAGCAGTCCTGGACATCCCTATGGCTACACCTTC.

The sample holds one count of this clone. This chain connects TRBV2 to TRBJ2-5, with D perhaps matching TRBD1 (6 bases). Looked up from germline, CDR1 is SNHLY and CDR2 is FYNNEI. CDR3 size: 13 residues. V lost 6 bases and J lost 5, with 13 bases in between. The CDR3 here is CASSDRWRETQYF. The CDR3 DNA follows: TGTGCCAGCAGCGACAGGTGGCGCGAGACCCAGTACTTC.